This T cell receptor (beta chain) was captured by sequencing in a study of cytomegalovirus exposure and HLA in healthy donors. Broader study findings: Some TCR beta chains (more than 150 of them) were listed as cytomegalovirus-associated. The only immune exposure information that was available was CMV serostatus. Reportedly, diagnosis of cytomegalovirus status by the classifier showed high specificity and sensitivity.

CDR3 length: 13 amino acids. From germline, CDR1 is MNHEY and CDR2 SVGAGI. V was clipped by 4 bases and J by 9 bases; unmatched bases: 6. This PCR relied on a set of 60 Vbeta primers and 13 Jbeta primers. Sequenced by immunoSEQ multiplex PCR; TCRdb stores in-frame clones only, minus some. The repertoire includes more than 150,000 clones, 70% to 90% of them detected once, and almost 9.5% sits in the top ten. Notes on this clone: Its antigen is not known.

Those who donated were healthy bone marrow donors. The chain carries TRBV6-5 and TRBJ2-3, with 8 positions matching TRBD2. This clonotype was sampled from a young man in good health and CMV-seropositive. Sequencing input: PBMCs. This CDR3 is CASSSPGGQTQYF. The CDR3 DNA reads as TGTGCCAGCAGTTCTCCGGGGGGGCAAACGCAGTATTTT.